This T cell receptor beta chain emerged from a study of cytomegalovirus exposure and HLA in healthy donors. Broader study findings: Later, an analysis found that TCR clusters from the first cohort tended to co-occur in the 120 or so validation repertoires.

Details on this clone: No antigen is known for it.

The method was immunoSEQ multiplex PCR; TCRdb's version includes in-frame clones alone and lacks a portion of them. This sample yields about 200,000 clones, of which about nine tenths are seen a single time; about 2% belongs to the top ten. Germline V CDR1 and CDR2: MGHRA, YSYEKL. This CDR3 is 14 amino acids long. The junction had 4 bases not matched to a gene; V was cut back by 1 base and J by 7 bases. Material: PBMCs. This clonotype was sampled from a woman aged 18-30 years in good health and CMV-seropositive. The chain recombines TRBV4-1 with TRBJ2-1; TRBD1 matches at 7 bases. CDR3 nucleotides: TGCGCCAGCAGCCAAGCAATGACAGGGAATGAGCAGTTCTTC. It codes for CASSQAMTGNEQFF.